The rows below give T cell receptor beta chains drawn from one sample of a study of shared clonotypes between healthy human individuals. Some clones are missing from TCRdb's copy, which holds only in-frame ones; the method was immunoSEQ multiplex PCR. The data hold 1.6 million or so clones, with around 97% observed a single time. The source material was naive CD4+ T cells sorted from blood. Receptors originate from a man aged 25 to 40 in good health. CDR3s leave out the opening cysteine and the closing phenylalanine or tryptophan. The size entry is marked missing in some rows and otherwise reads once, few, many or a size class.

TRBV9,.,TRBJ2-4,ASSVDWGLAKNIQY
TRBV18,once,TRBJ2-6,ASSEGAGANVLT
TRBV5-1,.,TRBJ2-3,ASSLQGLGDTQY
TRBV28,.,TRBJ1-1,ASSLGGLNTEAF
TRBV10-3,.,TRBJ2-5,AISIAGAPQETQY
TRBV28,.,TRBJ1-2,ASISGRGLYGYT
TRBV28,.,TRBJ2-1,ASRTPASTEQF
TRBV29-1,.,TRBJ1-1,SVLLQGWNTEAF
TRBV18,.,TRBJ2-1,ASSQQGFGGEQF
TRBV28,.,TRBJ1-2,ASTLEGGYGYT
TRBV19,.,TRBJ2-7,ASSTTPSWEQY
TRBV30,.,TRBJ2-1,AWNRGQTKYNEQF
TRBV28,.,TRBJ2-6,ASSLAGKLSGANVLT
TRBV5-1,.,TRBJ2-7,ASTLLGAGVDYEQY
TRBV7-3,.,TRBJ2-1,ASSLIPNNEQF
TRBV9,.,TRBJ2-2,ASSVSTLTRRENTGELF
TRBV6-1,.,TRBJ2-5,ASSKIQGRETQY
TRBV18,.,TRBJ2-3,ASAALAGYSTDTQY
TRBV19,once,TRBJ2-7,ASSLRLAGAYEQY
TRBV27,.,TRBJ1-2,ASSRRDRGGGYT
TRBV7-9,.,TRBJ2-1,ASSLVSSGYNEQF
TRBV28,once,TRBJ2-1,ASSFGGTYNEQF
TRBV10-3,.,TRBJ1-3,AISESRSGAGNTIY
TRBV28,once,TRBJ2-5,ASTLRSQETQY
TRBV30,.,TRBJ2-7,AWRGGTYEQY
TRBV6-1,.,TRBJ2-7,ASRPGLEYEQY
TRBV10-3,.,TRBJ2-1,AISAGTGDSYNEQF